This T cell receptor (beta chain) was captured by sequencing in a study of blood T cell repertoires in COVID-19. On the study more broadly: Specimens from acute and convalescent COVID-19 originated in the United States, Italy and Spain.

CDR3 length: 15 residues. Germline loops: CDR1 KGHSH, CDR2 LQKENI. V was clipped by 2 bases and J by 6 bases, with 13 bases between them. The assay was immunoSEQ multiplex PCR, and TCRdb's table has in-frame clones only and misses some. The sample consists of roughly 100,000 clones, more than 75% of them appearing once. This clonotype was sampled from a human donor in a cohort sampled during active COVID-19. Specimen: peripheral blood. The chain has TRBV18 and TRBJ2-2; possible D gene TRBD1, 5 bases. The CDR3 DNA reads TGTGCCAGCTCACCAATCCGTAGGGGTCCCGGGGAGCTGTTTTTT. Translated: CASSPIRRGPGELFF.